This record concerns one T cell receptor beta chain sequence. What it binds is unknown. CDR1 and CDR2 from the germline V gene are SGHTA and FQGNSA. CDR3 length: 17 amino acids. J lost 3 bases, V lost 5 bases, and 11 bases had no gene match. This sample stems from a study of graft-versus-host responses after intestinal transplantation. Study at large: The transplants performed in recipients were multivisceral, liver-intestinal, or isolated intestinal. Recipients across the board were started on anti-thymocyte globulin induction, then kept on tacrolimus and steroids for about 3 years.

The assay was immunoSEQ multiplex PCR, and TCRdb's table has in-frame clones only and misses some. The table shows 70,000 or so clones, with 75% to 90% occurring only once. The rearrangement joins TRBV7-2 to TRBJ2-1; 9 bases agree with TRBD2. The TCR was taken from a human donor who was the organ donor for an intestinal transplant. Here the sequenced sample was unstimulated CD4+ T cells sorted from spleen or lymph node cells, taken before transplant. The CDR3 region has the DNA TGTGCCAGCAGCACCGACCTCCTAGCGGGGAACTACAATGAGCAGTTCTTC. Translating gives CASSTDLLAGNYNEQFF.